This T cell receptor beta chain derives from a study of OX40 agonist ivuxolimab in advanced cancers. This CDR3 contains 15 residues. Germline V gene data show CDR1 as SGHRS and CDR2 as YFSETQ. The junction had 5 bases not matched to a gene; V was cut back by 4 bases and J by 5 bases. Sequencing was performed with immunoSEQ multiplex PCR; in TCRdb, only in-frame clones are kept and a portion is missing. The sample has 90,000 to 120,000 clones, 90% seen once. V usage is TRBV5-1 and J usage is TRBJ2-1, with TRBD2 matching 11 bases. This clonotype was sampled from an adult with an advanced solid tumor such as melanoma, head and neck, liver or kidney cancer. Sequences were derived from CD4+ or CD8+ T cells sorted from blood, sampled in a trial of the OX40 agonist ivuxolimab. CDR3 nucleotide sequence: TGCGCCAGCAGCCCGGGACTAGCGGCGAACAATGAGCAGTTCTTC. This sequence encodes CASSPGLAANNEQFF. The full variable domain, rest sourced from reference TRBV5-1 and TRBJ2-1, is KAGVTQTPRYLIKTRGQQVTLSCSPISGHRSVSWYQQTPGQGLQFLFEYFSETQRNKGNFPGRFSGRQFSNSRSEMNVSTLELGDSALYLCASSPGLAANNEQFFGPGTRLTVL.